The 2 T cell receptor beta chains presented below share a single source sample, sequenced in a study of blood T cell repertoires in COVID-19. Measured with immunoSEQ multiplex PCR; TCRdb has only the in-frame clones, and not every one. The sample has about 180,000 clones; 81% are singletons. Sequencing was performed on peripheral blood. The source of these receptors is a woman older than 75 with COVID-19, enrolled during active disease.

CDR3 protein: CASSPRLAAYEQYF. The CDR3 DNA sequence: TGTGCCAGCAGCCCCAGACTAGCGGCCTACGAGCAGTACTTC. The chain joins TRBV11-2 to TRBJ2-7, with 9 positions matching TRBD2. V was pared by 5 bases and J by 2 bases, with 4 bases of the junction left unmatched. Per germline, CDR1 SGHAT and CDR2 FQNNGV. The CDR3 totals 14 residues.

V is TRBV10-2 and J is TRBJ2-4; possibly TRBD2 for D (5 bases). Germline CDR1 is WSHSY and CDR2 is SAAADI. V was trimmed by 8 bases and J by 0 bases, leaving 8 bases between them. The CDR3 is 13 amino acids. The CDR3 protein is CASAGLAKNIQYF. The CDR3 DNA reads as TGCGCCAGCGCCGGACTAGCCAAAAACATTCAGTACTTC.